The entry that follows covers one T cell receptor beta chain sequence. As yet, its antigen is unknown. The sample comes from a study of shared clonotypes between healthy human individuals. Study results and caveats: Sharing across four donors was seen in 4% to 6.5% of naive CD4 clonotypes.

The assay was immunoSEQ multiplex PCR, and TCRdb's table has in-frame clones only and misses some. This table has approximately 720,000 clones, 92% appearing once. V was cut by 2 bases and J by 0 bases, with 14 bases left in between. Germline CDR1 is MDHEN and CDR2 is SYDVKM. There are 17 residues in the CDR3. CD45RO-negative, CCR7-positively selected cells formed the naive CD8 fraction, excluding terminally differentiated effector memory CD45RA+ cells. Healthy adults negative for HIV, lacking recent acute infections or vaccinations, served as donors. The receptor comes from a man younger than 40 in good health. Sequencing was done on a sample of naive CD8+ T cells sorted from blood. The chain uses TRBV28 and TRBJ1-5; TRBD1 is a possible D gene (5 bases). Written as DNA, the CDR3 is TGTGCCAGCAGTTTAAGCGACGGGGGGTATAGCAATCAGCCCCAGCATTTT. This translates into CASSLSDGGYSNQPQHF.